The 16 T cell receptor beta chains reported below all come from one sample, sequenced in a study of blood T cell repertoires in COVID-19 (dated by TCRdb to about 2020). The method behind the library was the immunoSEQ multiplex PCR assay. Sourced from immuneACCESS, this table was stored by TCRdb with only in-frame sequences that have V and J called. A share of the clones is absent; for the studies checked, an unresolved V gene accounts for under half, and the remainder has no known explanation. Across this sample there are over 110,000 clones, with about 70% seen only once. Clones ranked in the top ten supply roughly 14% of the sample. Input material: peripheral blood. The receptors stem from a man older than 75 with acute or convalescent COVID-19.

The rearrangement links TRBV19 to TRBJ2-1; 9 bases fit TRBD1. The CDR3 loop spans 17 amino acids. The J segment lost 0 bases and the V segment lost 4 bases, leaving 7 bases of the junction unmatched. Germline CDR1 and CDR2: LNHDA and SQIVND (reference sequence). The CDR3 region has the DNA TGTGCCAGTAGTACCTACGGACAGGGGCCCTCCTACAATGAGCAGTTCTTC. Translation gives CASSTYGQGPSYNEQFF. The whole variable domain, filled in from reference TRBV19 and TRBJ2-1, reads DGGITQSPKYLFRKEGQNVTLSCEQNLNHDAMYWYRQDPGQGLRLIYYSQIVNDFQKGDIAEGYSVSREKKESFPLTVTSAQKNPTAFYLCASSTYGQGPSYNEQFFGPGTRLTVL.

The V call is TRBV15, the J call TRBJ2-3; 7 bases fit TRBD2. The CDR3 is 13 amino acids. V shed 0 bases and J 10 bases; nucleotides not matched to a gene: 4. Germline values: CDR1 LNHNV, CDR2 YYDKDF (reference sequence). DNA of the CDR3: TGTGCCACCAGCAGAGATTTTCGGGGGGCGCAGTATTTT. Its protein product is CATSRDFRGAQYF.

The chain carries TRBV6-5 and TRBJ1-5; 9 bases map to TRBD1. There are 15 residues in the CDR3. After removal of 7 bases from V and 1 base from J, the junction contained 5 bases not matched to a gene. CDR1 and CDR2 (germline): MNHEY, SVGAGI. CDR3 sequence: CASILQGASNQPQHF. CDR3 in DNA: TGTGCCAGCATCCTACAGGGGGCGAGCAATCAGCCCCAGCATTTT.

The gene calls are TRBV24-1 and TRBJ1-1; 7 bases are shared with TRBD1. Losses at the gene ends were 9 bases for V and 9 bases for J; bases not matched to a gene: 6. The CDR3 spans 11 residues. Per the germline V gene, CDR1 is KGHDR and CDR2 is SFDVKD. The chain's CDR3 is CATLGTVKAFF. As DNA, the CDR3 is TGTGCCACCCTCGGGACAGTTAAAGCTTTCTTT.

This clone is a singleton in its sample. The rearrangement links TRBV19 to TRBJ1-5, with a weak D call TRBD1 (5 bases). Germline V gives CDR1 LNHDA, CDR2 SQIVND (reference sequence). The CDR3 spans 13 residues. V lost 4 bases and J 5 bases, leaving 9 bases between the germline ends. Here the CDR3 DNA reads TGTGCCAGTAGTACAGGGACTTATCAGCCCCAGCATTTT. Encoded protein: CASSTGTYQPQHF.

This sequence joins TRBV6-1 and TRBJ1-5; 9 positions match TRBD1. The ends lost 4 bases at V and 0 bases at J; junction bases unmatched: 13. Germline CDR1 reads MNHNS; CDR2 reads SASEGT. The CDR3 runs to 19 residues. CDR3 nucleotides: TGTGCCAGCAGTGGAATTCCGGGACAGGGCTCCTATAGCAATCAGCCCCAGCATTTT. Translating gives CASSGIPGQGSYSNQPQHF.

DNA for the CDR3: TGCGCCAGCAGCCATGAAGCGGGGGGGCCCACAGATACGCAGTATTTT. Its translation is CASSHEAGGPTDTQYF. The rearrangement uses TRBV4-3 and TRBJ2-3, with 10 bases matching TRBD2. V gave up 3 bases and J gave up 2 bases; unmatched junction bases: 5. CDR1 is LGHNA, CDR2 YSLEER, per germline. The CDR3 is made up of 16 amino acids.

V usage is TRBV3-1 (or the pseudogene TRBV3-2) and J usage is TRBJ1-2; D perhaps matches TRBD1 (6 bases). V lost 4 bases and J 6 bases, leaving 15 bases between the germline ends. This CDR3 is 14 amino acids long. Germline V lookup: CDR1 LGHDT, CDR2 YNNKEL (reference sequence). The CDR3 sequence: CASSRNGGLDGYTF. In DNA form, the CDR3 reads TGTGCCAGCAGCCGAAACGGGGGGCTTGATGGCTACACCTTC.

V and J are TRBV5-6 and TRBJ2-1; 9 bases map to TRBD1. This CDR3 has 16 amino acids. Germline lookup yields CDR1 SGHDT and CDR2 YYEEEE. The J segment lost 0 bases and the V segment lost 1 base, leaving 2 bases of the junction unmatched. CDR3 amino acids: CASSLKTGGSYNEQFF. CDR3 DNA sequence: TGTGCCAGCAGCTTGAAGACAGGGGGCTCCTACAATGAGCAGTTCTTC.

The genes are TRBV7-6 and TRBJ1-4; 10 positions agree with TRBD1. Unmatched junction bases numbered 4, after V lost 4 bases and J lost 8 bases. Germline CDR1 is SGHVS and CDR2 is FNYEAQ. The CDR3 is 14 residues long. CDR3 DNA: TGTGCCAGCAGCTATAGACAGGGGGCAGAAAAACTGTTTTTT. This translates into CASSYRQGAEKLFF. The whole variable domain, filled in from reference TRBV7-6 and TRBJ1-4, reads GAGVSQSPRYKVTKRGQDVALRCDPISGHVSLYWYRQALGQGPEFLTYFNYEAQQDKSGLPNDRFSAERPEGSISTLTIQRTEQRDSAMYRCASSYRQGAEKLFFGSGTQLSVL.

The chain joins TRBV6-5 to TRBJ2-5; the D gene is possibly TRBD1 (6 bases). V lost 0 bases to trimming and J lost 5 bases, with 10 bases between them. The CDR3 is 14 residues long. CDR1 is MNHEY, CDR2 SVGAGI, per germline. The CDR3 is CASSYSRQAETQYF. CDR3 DNA: TGTGCCAGCAGTTACTCGAGACAGGCGGAGACCCAGTACTTC.

In its sample, this clone was seen once. One end of the junction fails to match germline, which may point to a read error. This chain connects TRBV18 to TRBJ2-1; D unclear. CDR1 is KGHSH and CDR2 is LQKENI in the germline V gene. The CDR3 is 13 residues long. As DNA, the CDR3 is TGTGCCAGCTCATCAGACTCCAACAATGAGCAGTTCTTC. Translation: CASSSDSNNEQFF.

This chain joins TRBV9 and TRBJ2-7; a possible D gene is TRBD2 (7 bases). V lost 4 bases to trimming and J lost 0 bases, with 14 bases between them. This CDR3 is built from 15 residues. Germline V gene data show CDR1 as SGDLS and CDR2 as YYNGEE. CDR3 sequence: CASSYEGGASYEQYF. In nucleotides, the CDR3 is TGTGCCAGCAGCTATGAAGGGGGGGCCTCCTACGAGCAGTACTTC.

The chain uses TRBV6-2 or TRBV6-3 and TRBJ2-7; 7 positions agree with TRBD1. V gave up 2 bases and J gave up 4 bases; unmatched junction bases: 11. The CDR3 is 16 residues long. CDR1 and CDR2 (germline): MNHEY, SVGEGT. The CDR3 spells CASSYTREAGGYEQYF. The CDR3 DNA sequence: TGTGCCAGCAGTTACACCCGTGAGGCAGGGGGATACGAGCAGTACTTC.

J is TRBJ1-2 and V is TRBV18; D is unresolved. The length of the CDR3 is 14 residues. V was clipped by 2 bases and J by 3 bases, with 10 bases between them. CDR1 KGHSH and CDR2 LQKENI come from the germline V gene. In DNA form, the CDR3 reads TGTGCCAGCTCACCATCGCTAGGATACTATGGCTACACCTTC. Translation gives CASSPSLGYYGYTF.

This clone came up once. Additional DNA sequences in this sample encode the identical CDR3. The V and J genes are TRBV15 and TRBJ2-3; D call uncertain. V lost 1 base to trimming and J lost 0 bases, with 5 bases between them. The CDR3 is 14 residues long. The germline V gene encodes CDR1 LNHNV and CDR2 YYDKDF (reference sequence). The CDR3 nucleotides read TGTGCCACCAGCAGAGGAGGCAGCACAGATACGCAGTATTTT. Translation: CATSRGGSTDTQYF.